The entry that follows covers one T cell receptor beta chain sequence. The clone's antigen remains unknown. These data originate in a study of T cells expressing NK-cell markers (TCRdb year 2020). For the wider study: Three sorted T-cell subsets (CD3+CD56+NKG2C+, CD3+CD56+NKG2C- and CD3+CD56-NKG2C+) from several donors had their TCR beta-chain repertoires profiled. The study sequenced eight donors, all healthy volunteers chosen at random: three men and five women. The libraries were sequenced on Illumina HiSeq 2000/2500, MiSeq or NextSeq, producing 2 x 150 bp reads. Among the eight sequenced donors, seven were HCMV-seropositive and one was HCMV-seronegative.

To determine HCMV serostatus, a commercial ELISA kit was used to detect HCMV-specific IgG in serum. Ficoll density gradient centrifugation was used to isolate peripheral blood mononuclear cells from blood. The research as a whole found: In several donors, the dominant CD3+CD56+NKG2C+ clonotypes ranked among the top 10 CD8+ clonotypes, making up roughly 1.0-7.5% of CD8+ T cells. Whether the expanded NKG2C-expressing T cell clones were specific for HCMV antigens was left unclear. Those dominant clonotypes were again the most abundant among CD3+CD56-NKG2C+ cells in a few donors, at about 28.3-65%.

For CDR1 and CDR2, the germline V gene lists SQVTM and ANQGSEA. Reading from cysteine to phenylalanine, the CDR3 counts 11 amino acids. Nucleotide data are not available. Sequencing relied on an Illumina HiSeq 2000. TCR beta cDNA libraries were made by 5'RACE template switching that added a universal primer site and unique molecular identifiers. cDNA synthesis was primed from the TCR beta constant segment and was followed by two successive PCR amplification steps. In the source study's methods: MIGEC was used to demultiplex reads and group the reads by UMI, and MiTCR was used to assemble and quantify clonotypes. Only TCR cDNA sequences supported by at least two reads were kept to exclude erroneous sequences. The tcR package was used for downstream repertoire analysis, and clonotypes were matched between fractions using CDR3 nucleotide sequence together with V segment. VDJmatch was used to annotate antigen specificity against VDJdb, with one amino acid substitution allowed in CDR3. Each entry corresponds to one CDR3 protein sequence from reads that TCRdb reprocessed, and DNA is not given. The authors' filters were not applied to this entry. The data table for this sample lists about 450,000 distinct CDR3 sequences. Clones ranked in the top ten supply under 7.5% of the sample.

The specimen sequenced was blood T cells: a sorted CD56 or NKG2C T cell subset, CD4+ or CD8+ T cells, or bulk PBMC T cells (not recorded which). This TCR came from a woman aged 18-69 years in good health. The chain joins TRBV29-1 to TRBJ1-1; TCRdb outputs TRBD1, but without DNA this stays unchecked. The CDR3 in this case is CSVEGQAEAFF.